The source of this T cell receptor (beta chain) is a study of CD8+ T cells in alopecia areata. Treatment defined: oral pan-JAK inhibitor, 5-10 mg twice daily. In germline, CDR1 is MGHDK, CDR2 SYGVNS. With 1 base removed from V and 0 bases from J, the gap between germline ends came to 7 bases. The CDR3 length is 16 residues. It was cDNA, reverse transcribed from extracted RNA, that served as the sequencing template. Data came from immunoSEQ multiplex PCR; TCRdb stores just in-frame clones and leaves some out. Here the sample spans about 190,000 clones, around 60% being singletons. The chain has TRBV25-1 and TRBJ2-6; D is ambiguous. The specimen was CD4+ T cells sorted from blood, collected at week 4, from a patient treated with tofacitinib. This TCR derives from a human donor with alopecia areata. The CDR3 protein is CASSEWEPSGANVLTF. CDR3 bases: TGTGCCAGCAGTGAATGGGAACCCTCTGGGGCCAACGTCCTGACTTTC.